The T cell receptor beta chain under discussion was sequenced for a study of blood T cell repertoires in COVID-19. Study-level background: Samples representing acute and convalescent COVID-19 were sourced from the United States, Italy and Spain.

This clone appeared once. Germline V gene sequence: CDR1 SGHTA, CDR2 FQGNSA. Trimming cost V 5 bases and J 1 base, with 6 bases left between them. The CDR3 has 12 amino acids. In the original analysis: Using reference gene primer amplification, nucleated cell counts were estimated. Assay used: immunoSEQ multiplex PCR; TCRdb lists only in-frame clones, some missing. The DNA gave D and trimming, while V, J and clone size come from that table. The table has some 150,000 clones, 80% to 85% seen once. The sequence was obtained from a woman in her forties or fifties who had been exposed to COVID-19. The V call is TRBV7-2, the J call TRBJ2-7; D gene ambiguous. The sequenced material came from PBMCs or T cells enriched from blood (not recorded which). CDR3 nucleotide sequence: TGTGCCAGCAGCGAACAATCCTACGAGCAGTACTTC. This encodes CASSEQSYEQYF.